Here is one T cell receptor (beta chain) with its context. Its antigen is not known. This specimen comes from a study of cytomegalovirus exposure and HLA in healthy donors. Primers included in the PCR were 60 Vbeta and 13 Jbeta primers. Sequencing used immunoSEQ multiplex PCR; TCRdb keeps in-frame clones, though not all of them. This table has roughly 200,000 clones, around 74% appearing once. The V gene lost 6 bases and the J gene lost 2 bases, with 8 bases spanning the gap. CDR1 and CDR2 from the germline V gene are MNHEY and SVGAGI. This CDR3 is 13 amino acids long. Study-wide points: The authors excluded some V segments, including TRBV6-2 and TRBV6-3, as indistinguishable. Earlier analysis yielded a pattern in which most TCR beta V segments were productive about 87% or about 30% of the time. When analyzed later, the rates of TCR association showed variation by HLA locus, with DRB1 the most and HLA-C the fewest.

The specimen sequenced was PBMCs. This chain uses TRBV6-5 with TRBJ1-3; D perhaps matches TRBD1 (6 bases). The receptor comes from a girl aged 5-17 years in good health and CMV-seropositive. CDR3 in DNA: TGTGCCAGCAGAAACAGGGCTGGAAACACCATATATTTT. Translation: CASRNRAGNTIYF.